The rows below give T cell receptor beta chains drawn from one sample of a study of high-grade serous ovarian cancer treatment subgroups. This table comes from immunoSEQ multiplex PCR, and its TCRdb copy is limited to in-frame clones, with some not included. The data contain 4,500 or so clones, 77% of them seen just once; the ten biggest clones take up over 15%. Sequenced sample: tumor tissue. The receptors were sampled from a human donor with high-grade serous ovarian cancer. The CDR3 runs from the conserved cysteine through the conserved F or W. A D gene is named only where the DNA matches it firmly. Where a row states a size, it is once, few, many or the class of an expanded clone; other rows omit it.

clone_size,v_call,d_call,j_call,cdr3_aa,cdr3_nt
NA,TRBV18,TRBD1,TRBJ1-1,CASSPRQGNTEAFF,TGTGCCAGCTCACCTCGACAGGGGAACACTGAAGCTTTCTTT
NA,TRBV5-4,TRBD2,TRBJ2-2,CASSLRGDTGELFF,TGTGCCAGCAGCTTGCGGGGGGACACCGGGGAGCTGTTTTTT
NA,TRBV10-1,NA,TRBJ1-5,CASSPRGTQPQHF,TGCGCCAGCAGCCCCAGGGGAACTCAGCCCCAGCATTTT
NA,TRBV19,NA,TRBJ1-2,CASSIPANNYGYTF,TGTGCCAGTAGTATACCGGCAAATAACTATGGCTACACCTTC
few,TRBV2,NA,TRBJ1-1,CASSVVRSAFF,TGTGCCAGCAGTGTGGTTCGGTCAGCTTTCTTT
NA,TRBV6-1,NA,TRBJ2-7,CASSETGQHF,TGTGCCAGCAGTGAAACAGGCCAGCACTTC
NA,TRBV5-4,NA,TRBJ2-7,CASSRAVLNEQYF,TGTGCCAGCAGCCGCGCAGTTCTTAACGAGCAGTACTTC
once,TRBV11-2,NA,TRBJ2-2,CASSRGPNTGELFF,TGTGCCAGCAGCCGGGGACCAAACACCGGGGAGCTGTTTTTT
NA,TRBV29-1,NA,TRBJ1-2,CSVAARRYPYGYTF,TGCAGCGTTGCGGCAAGGCGTTACCCCTATGGCTACACCTTC
NA,TRBV19,NA,TRBJ1-1,CASSIRGAEAFF,TGTGCCAGTAGTATAAGGGGAGCTGAAGCTTTCTTT